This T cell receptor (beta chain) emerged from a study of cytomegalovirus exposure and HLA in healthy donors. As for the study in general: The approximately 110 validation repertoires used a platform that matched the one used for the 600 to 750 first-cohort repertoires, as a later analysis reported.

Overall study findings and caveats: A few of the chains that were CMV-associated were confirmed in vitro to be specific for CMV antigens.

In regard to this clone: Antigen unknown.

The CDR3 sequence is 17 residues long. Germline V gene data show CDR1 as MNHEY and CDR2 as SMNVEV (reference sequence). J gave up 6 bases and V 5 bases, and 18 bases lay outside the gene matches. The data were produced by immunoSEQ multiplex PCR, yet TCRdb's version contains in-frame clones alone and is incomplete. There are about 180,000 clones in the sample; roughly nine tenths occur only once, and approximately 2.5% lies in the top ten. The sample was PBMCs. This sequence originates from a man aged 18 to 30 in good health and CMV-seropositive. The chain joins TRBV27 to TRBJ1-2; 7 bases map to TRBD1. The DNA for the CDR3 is TGTGCCAGCAGTCCTTCGGCAGGGGGGCGCAATACCAATGGCTACACCTTC. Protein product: CASSPSAGGRNTNGYTF.